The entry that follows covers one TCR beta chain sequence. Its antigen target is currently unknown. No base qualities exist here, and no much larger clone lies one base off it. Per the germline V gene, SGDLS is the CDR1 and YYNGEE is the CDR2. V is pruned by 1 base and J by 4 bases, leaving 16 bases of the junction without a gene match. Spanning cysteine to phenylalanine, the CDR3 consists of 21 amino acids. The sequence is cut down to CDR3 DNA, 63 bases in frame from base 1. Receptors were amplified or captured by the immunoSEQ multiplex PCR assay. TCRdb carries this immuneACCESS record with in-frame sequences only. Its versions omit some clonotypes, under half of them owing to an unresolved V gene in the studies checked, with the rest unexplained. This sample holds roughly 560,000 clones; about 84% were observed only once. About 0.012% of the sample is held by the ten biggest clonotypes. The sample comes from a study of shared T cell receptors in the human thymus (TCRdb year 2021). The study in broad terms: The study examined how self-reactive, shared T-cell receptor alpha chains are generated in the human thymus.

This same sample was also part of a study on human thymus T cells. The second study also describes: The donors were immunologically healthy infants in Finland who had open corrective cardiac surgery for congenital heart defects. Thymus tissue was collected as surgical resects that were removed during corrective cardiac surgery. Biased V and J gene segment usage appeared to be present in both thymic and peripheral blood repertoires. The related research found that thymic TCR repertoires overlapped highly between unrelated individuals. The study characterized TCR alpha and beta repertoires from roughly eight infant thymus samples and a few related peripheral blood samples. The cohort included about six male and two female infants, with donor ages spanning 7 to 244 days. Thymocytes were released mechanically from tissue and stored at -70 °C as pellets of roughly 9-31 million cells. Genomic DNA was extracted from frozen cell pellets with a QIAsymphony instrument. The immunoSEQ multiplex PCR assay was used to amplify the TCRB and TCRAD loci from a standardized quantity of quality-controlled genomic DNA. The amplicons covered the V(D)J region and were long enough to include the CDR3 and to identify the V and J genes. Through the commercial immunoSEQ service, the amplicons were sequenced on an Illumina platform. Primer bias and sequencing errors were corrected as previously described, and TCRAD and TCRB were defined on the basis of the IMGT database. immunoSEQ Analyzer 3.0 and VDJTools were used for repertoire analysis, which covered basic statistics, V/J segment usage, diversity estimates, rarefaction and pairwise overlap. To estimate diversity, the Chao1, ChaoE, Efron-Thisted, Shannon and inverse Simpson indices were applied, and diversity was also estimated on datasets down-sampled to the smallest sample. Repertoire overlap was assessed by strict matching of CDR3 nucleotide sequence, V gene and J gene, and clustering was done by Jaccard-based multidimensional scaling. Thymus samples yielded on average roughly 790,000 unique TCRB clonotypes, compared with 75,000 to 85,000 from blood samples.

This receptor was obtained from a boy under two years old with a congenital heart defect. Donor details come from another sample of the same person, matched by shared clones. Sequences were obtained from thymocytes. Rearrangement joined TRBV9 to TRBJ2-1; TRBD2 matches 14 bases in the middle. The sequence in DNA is TGTGCCAGCAGCGTAAGCCTCATCCTCGGGACTAGCGGGAGTTTGTACAATGAGCAGTTCTTC. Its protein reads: CASSVSLILGTSGSLYNEQFF. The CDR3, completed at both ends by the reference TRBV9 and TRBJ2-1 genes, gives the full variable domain DSGVTQTPKHLITATGQRVTLRCSPRSGDLSVYWYQQSLDQGLQFLIQYYNGEERAKGNILERFSAQQFPDLHSELNLSSLELGDSALYFCASSVSLILGTSGSLYNEQFFGPGTRLTVL.